These 26 T cell receptor beta chains share one sample of origin, sequenced in a study of blood T cell repertoires in COVID-19. The assay was immunoSEQ multiplex PCR, and TCRdb's table has in-frame clones only and misses some. Among fewer than 200,000 clones, less than 90% were seen once, and the ten largest hold under 10%. The sequencing input was peripheral blood. Source of these receptors: a woman aged 65 to 85 with COVID-19, enrolled during active disease.

V and J are TRBV18 and TRBJ2-6, with 10 nucleotides matching TRBD1. The CDR3 length is 17 residues. Looked up from germline, CDR1 is KGHSH and CDR2 is LQKENI. With V trimmed by 3 bases and J by 2 bases, 4 bases remained unmatched. The CDR3 loop reads CASSPSGQGTGANVLTF. The CDR3 region has the DNA TGTGCCAGCTCACCGTCGGGACAGGGGACTGGGGCCAACGTCCTGACTTTC.

This chain uses TRBV19 with TRBJ1-1; D remains unclear. This CDR3 is 13 amino acids long. With 8 bases removed from V and 3 bases from J, the gap between germline ends came to 13 bases. The germline gives CDR1 LNHDA, CDR2 SQIVND (reference sequence). CDR3 sequence: CASALYEDTEAFF. The CDR3 nucleotides read TGTGCCAGTGCACTTTATGAGGACACTGAAGCTTTCTTT.

The rearrangement links TRBV14 to TRBJ2-1; 9 positions match TRBD2. CDR3 length: 19 residues. Germline loops: CDR1 SGHDN, CDR2 FVKESK. The J segment lost 4 bases and the V segment lost 1 base, leaving 14 bases of the junction unmatched. CDR3 in amino acids: CASSQVLRVAGAKYNEQFF. The DNA of the CDR3 is TGTGCCAGCAGCCAAGTCCTCCGCGTAGCGGGAGCCAAGTACAATGAGCAGTTCTTC.

V is TRBV19 and J is TRBJ2-1; maybe TRBD2 (6 bases). Per germline, CDR1 LNHDA and CDR2 SQIVND (reference sequence). The V and J ends lost 10 bases and 7 bases respectively, with 23 bases between them. The CDR3 consists of 15 residues. CDR3 sequence: CATSIGASVVNEQFF. The CDR3 bases are TGTGCCACCTCCATAGGGGCTAGCGTTGTGAATGAGCAGTTCTTC.

The V call is TRBV27, the J call TRBJ1-2; possibly TRBD1 for D (6 bases). Between the trimmed V and J ends, which lost 6 bases and 4 bases, there was a span of 15 bases. Per germline, CDR1 MNHEY and CDR2 SMNVEV (reference sequence). This CDR3 has 14 amino acids. The CDR3, as DNA: TGTGCCAGCAGGGATCCAGGGGCAATCTATGGCTACACCTTC. Its translation: CASRDPGAIYGYTF.

This sequence joins TRBV29-1 and TRBJ1-3; possibly TRBD1 for D (5 bases). This CDR3 is 13 amino acids long. Germline CDR1 reads SQVTM; CDR2 reads ANQGSEA. V was trimmed by 2 bases and J by 4 bases, leaving 9 bases between them. The CDR3 here is CSVEWAGGNTIYF. CDR3 DNA sequence: TGCAGCGTTGAATGGGCAGGGGGAAACACCATATATTTT.

This sequence joins TRBV30 and TRBJ2-3; 13 positions agree with TRBD2. The CDR3 sequence is 13 residues long. Losses at the gene ends were 5 bases for V and 4 bases for J; bases not matched to a gene: 0. Germline V gene sequence: CDR1 GTSNPN, CDR2 SVGIG (reference sequence). The CDR3 protein is CAWGLAGADTQYF. In DNA form, the CDR3 reads TGTGCCTGGGGACTAGCGGGAGCAGATACGCAGTATTTT.

This clone has only one observation. The rearrangement joins TRBV19 to TRBJ1-1, with 7 nucleotides matching TRBD1. The CDR3 totals 13 residues. Trimming took 7 bases from V and 1 from J; bases not matched to a gene: 3. Germline CDR1 LNHDA, CDR2 SQIVND (reference sequence). The CDR3 loop reads CASNRDRNTEAFF. DNA of the CDR3: TGTGCCAGTAACCGGGACAGGAACACTGAAGCTTTCTTT.

This sequence joins TRBV9 and TRBJ1-1, with a weak D call TRBD1 (5 bases). Germline V gene lookup returns CDR1 SGDLS and CDR2 YYNGEE. This CDR3 has 14 amino acids. The V and J ends lost 2 bases and 11 bases respectively, with 19 bases between them. CDR3 region: CASSVTLGADDAFF. DNA for the CDR3: TGTGCCAGCAGCGTTACTCTAGGGGCGGACGACGCTTTCTTT.

The rearrangement joins TRBV15 to TRBJ2-1, with D maybe TRBD2 (6 bases). V lost 0 bases, J lost 7 bases, and 19 bases lay in between. The V gene's germline CDR1 is LNHNV and CDR2 YYDKDF (reference sequence). The length of the CDR3 is 17 residues. The CDR3 sequence is CATSRERGGGWGNEQFF. CDR3 coding DNA: TGTGCCACCAGCAGAGAGCGGGGAGGTGGGTGGGGTAATGAGCAGTTCTTC.

The V gene is TRBV30, the J gene TRBJ1-2, with unresolved D. Germline lookup yields CDR1 GTSNPN and CDR2 SVGIG (reference sequence). CDR3 length equals 12 residues. V lost 4 bases and J lost 4, with 10 bases in between. DNA for the CDR3: TGTGCCTGGAACGCGGGATCCTATGGCTACACCTTC. As protein: CAWNAGSYGYTF. Supplemented by reference TRBV30 and TRBJ1-2, the full variable domain reads SQTIHQWPATLVQPVGSPLSLECTVEGTSNPNLYWYRQAAGRGLQLLFYSVGIGQISSEVPQNLSASRPQDRQFILSSKKLLLSDSGFYLCAWNAGSYGYTFGSGTRLTVV.

This chain links TRBV5-4 with TRBJ2-7; 8 bases map to TRBD2. Germline-derived CDR1 and CDR2 are SGHNT and YYREEE (reference sequence). The CDR3 extends over 13 amino acids. With V trimmed by 2 bases and J by 5 bases, 3 bases remained unmatched. The CDR3 region is CASSLAGANEQYF. In DNA form, the CDR3 reads TGTGCCAGCAGCTTAGCGGGAGCCAACGAGCAGTACTTC.

The genes are TRBV4-1 and TRBJ2-3, with D uncertain. The germline V gene has CDR1 MGHRA and CDR2 YSYEKL. The CDR3 contains 12 residues. With 3 bases removed from V and 5 bases from J, the gap between germline ends came to 6 bases. CDR3: CASSQLVDTQYF. The CDR3 DNA reads TGCGCCAGCAGCCAGTTAGTAGATACGCAGTATTTT.

The chain joins TRBV29-1 to TRBJ2-7; the match to TRBD1 covers 7 bases. Unmatched junction bases numbered 9, after V lost 7 bases and J lost 0 bases. From germline, CDR1 is SQVTM and CDR2 ANQGSEA. This CDR3 has 14 amino acids. CDR3 amino acids: CSAGQGGYSYEQYF. In DNA, the CDR3 is TGCAGCGCCGGCCAAGGGGGCTACTCCTACGAGCAGTACTTC.

The chain uses TRBV7-9 and TRBJ2-7; 7 positions agree with TRBD2. The CDR3 has 14 amino acids. The V and J ends lost 0 bases and 2 bases, in that order; junction bases with no gene match: 1. Per the germline V gene, CDR1 is SEHNR and CDR2 is FQNEAQ (reference sequence). CDR3 sequence (DNA): TGTGCCAGCAGCTTAGCGCGGGAGACCTACGAGCAGTACTTC. It specifies CASSLARETYEQYF.

The CDR3 here is CASSLGGNTGELFF. DNA of the CDR3: TGTGCCAGCAGCTTAGGAGGGAACACCGGGGAGCTGTTTTTT. The J gene is TRBJ2-2, the V gene TRBV11-3; no firm D call. The germline V and J ends were trimmed by 1 base and 1 base, with 4 bases remaining between them. Germline values: CDR1 SGHNT, CDR2 YENEEA. The length of the CDR3 is 14 residues. The variable domain in full, completed from reference TRBV11-3 and TRBJ2-2, reads EAGVVQSPRYKIIEKKQPVAFWCNPISGHNTLYWYLQNLGQGPELLIRYENEEAVDDSQLPKDRFSAERLKGVDSTLKIQPAELGDSAVYLCASSLGGNTGELFFGEGSRLTVL.

The CDR3 DNA is TGTGCCAGCAGCCGGGACTGGAGCTCCTACAATGAGCAGTTCTTC. Protein: CASSRDWSSYNEQFF. The chain combines TRBV7-2 with TRBJ2-1, with TRBD2 as a possible D gene (6 bases). Germline CDR1 and CDR2: SGHTA and FQGNSA. This CDR3 is 15 amino acids long. V was pared by 5 bases and J by 0 bases, with 11 bases between.

To note about this clone: One junction end does not reproduce the germline sequence, and a read error may be involved. This chain uses TRBV7-6 with TRBJ1-4; D is perhaps TRBD1 (6 bases). This CDR3 is 15 amino acids long. The germline gives CDR1 SGHVS, CDR2 FNYEAQ. The CDR3, as DNA: TGTGCCAGCAGCCTAGCGAAGGGGGTAAAGGAAAAACTGTTTTTT. Its protein product is CASSLAKGVKEKLFF. The complete variable domain, with remaining parts taken from reference TRBV7-6 and TRBJ1-4, reads GAGVSQSPRYKVTKRGQDVALRCDPISGHVSLYWYRQALGQGPEFLTYFNYEAQQDKSGLPNDRFSAERPEGSISTLTIQRTEQRDSAMYRCASSLAKGVKEKLFFGSGTQLSVL.

This chain connects TRBV4-3 to TRBJ1-3; D is ambiguous. CDR3 length: 16 amino acids. Germline V gene sequence: CDR1 LGHNA, CDR2 YSLEER. V dropped 2 bases and J dropped 3 bases, with 14 bases sitting between them. The CDR3 region is CASSQNLPGSGNTIYF. DNA for the CDR3: TGCGCCAGCAGCCAAAACCTGCCCGGTAGTGGAAACACCATATATTTT.

Concerning this clone itself: The same CDR3 arises from other DNA sequences in this sample as well. The chain carries TRBV5-1 and TRBJ2-7; 11 bases fit TRBD2. The CDR3 runs to 15 residues. J lost 3 bases, V lost 4 bases, and 6 bases had no gene match. CDR1 and CDR2 from the germline V gene are SGHRS and YFSETQ. The DNA for the CDR3 is TGCGCCAGCAGCCTCGACGGGACTAGCGGCTACGAGCAGTACTTC. Its protein product is CASSLDGTSGYEQYF.

V and J are TRBV5-1 and TRBJ2-7, with D perhaps TRBD1 (8 bases). Germline V gives CDR1 SGHRS, CDR2 YFSETQ. V gave up 3 bases and J gave up 6 bases, with 16 bases separating them. The length of the CDR3 is 14 residues. CDR3 sequence: CASSWTGRASEQYF. Written as DNA, the CDR3 is TGCGCCAGCAGCTGGACAGGGAGGGCATCCGAGCAGTACTTC.

This chain joins TRBV24-1 and TRBJ2-1, with 15 nucleotides matching TRBD2. Losses at the gene ends were 4 bases for V and 9 bases for J; bases not matched to a gene: 6. Germline V gene sequence: CDR1 KGHDR, CDR2 SFDVKD. CDR3 size: 16 residues. The CDR3 sequence is CATSEWTSGRAAEQFF. The DNA of the CDR3 is TGTGCCACCAGTGAGTGGACTAGCGGGAGGGCCGCTGAGCAGTTCTTC.

V and J are TRBV5-1 and TRBJ1-1; D not certain. The CDR3 has 15 amino acids. CDR1 and CDR2 (germline): SGHRS, YFSETQ. V dropped 0 bases and J dropped 5 bases, with 14 bases sitting between them. The CDR3 coding sequence is TGCGCCAGCAGCTTGGTACCGGCCCGAGGAACTGAAGCTTTCTTT. As protein: CASSLVPARGTEAFF.

The table lists this clone with a count of one. This rearrangement joins TRBV18 to TRBJ2-3; D gene uncertain. The V and J ends lost 0 bases and 5 bases respectively, with 9 bases between them. CDR3 size: 14 residues. Germline-derived CDR1 and CDR2 are KGHSH and LQKENI. The CDR3 DNA reads as TGTGCCAGCTCACCACCGTCCGCACAAGATACGCAGTATTTT. Translating it yields CASSPPSAQDTQYF.

The rearrangement links TRBV28 to TRBJ1-3; 9 nucleotides line up with TRBD1. Germline loops: CDR1 MDHEN, CDR2 SYDVKM. The trim removed 2 bases at V and 3 bases at J, leaving 5 bases unmatched. This CDR3 has 16 residues. CDR3 sequence: CASSLRDRGVGNTIYF. Written as DNA, the CDR3 is TGTGCCAGCAGTTTACGCGACAGGGGGGTTGGAAACACCATATATTTT.

V gene TRBV7-9 combines with J gene TRBJ2-7, with TRBD1 identical over 9 bases. The CDR3 is 17 amino acids. Unmatched junction bases numbered 16, after V lost 5 bases and J lost 5 bases. Germline-derived CDR1 and CDR2 are SEHNR and FQNEAQ (reference sequence). This chain's CDR3 is CASSVAGQGILSHEQYF. CDR3 bases: TGTGCCAGCAGCGTGGCGGGACAGGGCATCTTATCCCACGAGCAGTACTTC.